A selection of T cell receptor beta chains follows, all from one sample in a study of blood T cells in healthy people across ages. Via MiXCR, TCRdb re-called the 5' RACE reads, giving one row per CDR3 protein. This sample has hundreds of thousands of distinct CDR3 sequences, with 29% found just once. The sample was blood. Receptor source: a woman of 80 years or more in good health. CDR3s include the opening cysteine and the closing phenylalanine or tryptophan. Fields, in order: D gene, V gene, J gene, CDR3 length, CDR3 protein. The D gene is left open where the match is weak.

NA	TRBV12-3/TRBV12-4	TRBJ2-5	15	CASSTVQGLRETQYF
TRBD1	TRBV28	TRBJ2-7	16	CASSNPGQGKYNEQYF
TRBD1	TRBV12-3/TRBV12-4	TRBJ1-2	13	CASSSTGFNGYTF
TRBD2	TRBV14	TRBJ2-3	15	CASSPGLPSTDTQYF
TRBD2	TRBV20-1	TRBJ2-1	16	CSAGGIAGGIDNEQFF
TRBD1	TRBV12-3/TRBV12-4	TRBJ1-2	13	CATVQGSGYGYTF
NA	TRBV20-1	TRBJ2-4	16	CSASRRGTGKNYIQYF
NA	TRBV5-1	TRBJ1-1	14	CASSLDWGGTEAFF
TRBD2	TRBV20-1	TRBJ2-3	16	CSATGASGGMTDTQYF
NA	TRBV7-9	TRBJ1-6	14	CASSLGGTSSPLHF
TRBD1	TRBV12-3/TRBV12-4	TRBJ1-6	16	CASRRRQTGQNSPLHF
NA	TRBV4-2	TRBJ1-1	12	CASRDPTNEAFF
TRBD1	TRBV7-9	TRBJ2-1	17	CASSLAPGQKDYNEQFF
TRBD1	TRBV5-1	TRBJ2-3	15	CASSSLTGTADTQYF
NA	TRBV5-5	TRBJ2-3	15	CASSLAGLNTDTQYF
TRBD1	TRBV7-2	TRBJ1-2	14	CASSSRTGAYGYTF
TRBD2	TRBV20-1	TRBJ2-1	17	CSAARSGGAIFYNEQFF
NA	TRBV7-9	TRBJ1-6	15	CASSLGTGDNSPLHF
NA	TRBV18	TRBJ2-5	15	CASSPPAGYQETQYF
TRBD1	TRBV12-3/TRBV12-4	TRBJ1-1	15	CASSPLTGRGTEAFF
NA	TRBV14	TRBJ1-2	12	CASSQGPLSYTF
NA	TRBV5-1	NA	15	CASSLGTGRVDEQYF
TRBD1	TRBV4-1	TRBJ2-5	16	CASSQAGTGGRETQYF
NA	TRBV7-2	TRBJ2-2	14	CASSFQSSTGELFF
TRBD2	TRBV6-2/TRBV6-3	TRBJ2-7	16	CASSYNLAGGPREQYF
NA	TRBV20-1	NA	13	CSARDTAWETQYF
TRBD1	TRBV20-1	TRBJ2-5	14	CSAGTGPKGETQYF
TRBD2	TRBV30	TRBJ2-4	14	CAWGSGTAGNVQYF
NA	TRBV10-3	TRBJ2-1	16	CAISESGRGLNREQFF
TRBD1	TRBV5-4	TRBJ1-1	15	CASNARTGGNTEAFF
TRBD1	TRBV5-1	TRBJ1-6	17	CASSLRLPGQGDSPLHF
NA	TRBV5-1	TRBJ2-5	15	CVSSLALATQETQYF
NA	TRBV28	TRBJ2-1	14	CASSLPSEYNEQFF